This entry concerns a single T cell receptor beta chain. The data were obtained in a study of control samples from healthy donors and cancer patients. V dropped 7 bases and J dropped 9; count of bases not matched to a gene: 11. The CDR3 is 14 amino acids. Per the germline V gene, CDR1 is LNHDA and CDR2 is SQIVND (reference sequence). This table comes from immunoSEQ multiplex PCR, and its TCRdb copy is limited to in-frame clones, with some not included. The sample carries about 200,000 clones, about nine tenths recorded once. The material sequenced was blood. This sequence joins TRBV19 and TRBJ2-1, with 8 bases identical to TRBD1. The receptor was isolated from a man aged 25-40 years in good health. The CDR3 DNA reads as TGTGCCAGTACCGAAACAGGGGGAAGGGTTGAGCAGTTCTTC. It specifies CASTETGGRVEQFF.